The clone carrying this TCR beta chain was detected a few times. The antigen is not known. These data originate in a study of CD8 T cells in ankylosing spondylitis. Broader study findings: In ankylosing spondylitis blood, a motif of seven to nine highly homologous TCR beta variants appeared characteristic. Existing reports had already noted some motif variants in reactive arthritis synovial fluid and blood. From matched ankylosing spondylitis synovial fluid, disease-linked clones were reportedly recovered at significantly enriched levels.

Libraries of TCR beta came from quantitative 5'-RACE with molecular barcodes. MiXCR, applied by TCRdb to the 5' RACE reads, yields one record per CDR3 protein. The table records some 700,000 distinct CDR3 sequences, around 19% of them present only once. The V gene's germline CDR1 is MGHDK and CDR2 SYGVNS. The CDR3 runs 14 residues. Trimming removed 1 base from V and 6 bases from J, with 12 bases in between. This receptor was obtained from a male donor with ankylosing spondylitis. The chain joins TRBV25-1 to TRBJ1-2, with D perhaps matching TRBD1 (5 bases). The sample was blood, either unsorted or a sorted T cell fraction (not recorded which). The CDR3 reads CASSELMAGHGYTF. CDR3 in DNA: TGTGCCAGCAGTGAATTAATGGCGGGACATGGCTACACCTTC.